The clone carrying this T cell receptor beta chain was counted at least ten times. Its antigen is not known. Using constant-segment primers, 5'RACE produced TCR alpha and TCR beta cDNA libraries carrying sample barcodes and UMIs. TCRdb re-called the 5' RACE reads through MiXCR, storing one row per CDR3 protein. The sample lists 250,000 to 350,000 distinct CDR3 sequences, approximately 20% seen once, with under 25% in the top ten. V lost 0 bases and J 4 bases, leaving 4 bases between the germline ends. Germline lookup yields CDR1 SGHTA and CDR2 FQGNSA. This CDR3 comprises 13 residues. This entry is derived from a study of T-cell memory formation after mild COVID-19. Study findings and constraints: Pre-infection memory carried some responding clones, suggesting that cross-reactive memory joined. Second-wave clones with a day 37 peak had unconfirmed SARS-CoV-2 specificity. Contracting clones from day 15 to 85 showed balanced CD4/CD8; later expanders favored CD4+.

Sequencing used PBMCs or a T cell subset sorted from them (not recorded which). The TCR was taken from a man younger than 35 who had mild COVID-19 (a few samples of this study predate the infection). Cell type and time point are not known. This chain uses TRBV7-2 with TRBJ2-1; D not resolved. CDR3 loop: CASSLAEYNEQFF. The DNA for the CDR3 is TGTGCCAGCAGCTTAGCGGAATACAATGAGCAGTTCTTC.